The clone carrying this T cell receptor (beta chain) came up once. This specimen belongs to a study of blood T cell repertoires in COVID-19. Study overall: T cells, B-cell-depleted T cells, or PBMCs provided the cDNA or gDNA that served as material.

The V segment lost 7 bases and the J segment 0 bases; nucleotides outside the gene matches: 12. This CDR3 is 16 amino acids long. Looked up from germline, CDR1 is SNHLY and CDR2 is FYNNEI. Study processing details: The authors estimated nucleated cell counts from reference gene primer amplification. Libraries were prepared by immunoSEQ multiplex PCR; TCRdb keeps only in-frame clonotypes and omits some of them. The DNA was the basis for D and trimming; V, J and clone size are from that table. The sample lists 7,500 to 9,000 clones, around four fifths occurring once. The chain employs TRBV2 and TRBJ2-7, with 7 bases aligning to TRBD2. This TCR came from a human donor in a cohort sampled during active COVID-19. The sequenced sample consisted of peripheral blood. CDR3 region: CASMGPSRGSSYEQYF. CDR3 sequence (DNA): TGTGCCAGCATGGGGCCTTCGCGGGGGAGCTCCTACGAGCAGTACTTC.